What follows are 26 T cell receptor beta chains derived from one specimen sequenced in a study of identical twins. Each CDR3 protein is one row after TCRdb ran MiXCR on the 5' RACE reads. The sample shows around 530,000 distinct CDR3 sequences, roughly 15% of them seen only once. The same specimen was also included in a second study, on yellow fever vaccine responses in identical twins.

The sequencing input was CD4+ T cells sorted from blood. These receptors came from a woman between 18 and 29 years old in good health.

This clonotype was recorded at least ten times. An end of the junction does not agree with germline; a read error may underlie this. This rearrangement joins TRBV7-9 to TRBJ2-1, with D perhaps TRBD1 (6 bases). There are 11 residues in the CDR3. Germline CDR1 is SEHNR and CDR2 is FQNEAQ (reference sequence). CDR3 DNA: TGTGCCAGCGGGACACCGAATGAACAGTTCTTC. Translation gives CASGTPNEQFF.

Note on this clonotype: Possible read error: a much larger clone is one base away. The DNA for the CDR3 is TGTGCCAGCACCCTACCGCTGGGCAGGGGGAACACCAGGGAGCTGTTTTTT. Protein: CASTLPLGRGNTRELFF. The chain couples TRBV12-3 or TRBV12-4 to TRBJ2-2; 7 bases align to TRBD1. The CDR3 contains 17 residues.

This chain connects TRBV25-1 to TRBJ2-2; 8 nucleotides match TRBD2. V lost 3 bases, J lost 4 bases, and 7 bases stayed unmatched. Germline CDR1 is MGHDK and CDR2 is SYGVNS. The CDR3 is 16 amino acids. The CDR3: CASSDLAGGSTGELFF. CDR3 DNA sequence: TGTGCCAGCAGTGATCTGGCGGGAGGAAGCACCGGGGAGCTGTTTTTT.

The chain is built from TRBV14 and TRBJ1-2; no firm D call. The ends were cut back, 1 base at V and 4 bases at J, with 13 bases in the middle. This CDR3 comprises 15 residues. Germline assignment: CDR1 SGHDN and CDR2 FVKESK. As DNA, the CDR3 is TGTGCCAGCAGCCAAGGGGTCGGGCAGATCTATGGCTACACCTTC. Translation: CASSQGVGQIYGYTF. Together with reference TRBV14 and TRBJ1-2, the CDR3 gives the full variable domain: EAGVTQFPSHSVIEKGQTVTLRCDPISGHDNLYWYRRVMGKEIKFLLHFVKESKQDESGMPNNRFLAERTGGTYSTLKVQPAELEDSGVYFCASSQGVGQIYGYTFGSGTRLTVV.

V usage is TRBV6-1 and J usage is TRBJ2-3, with D hard to call. Germline V gene sequence: CDR1 MNHNS, CDR2 SASEGT. V was trimmed by 1 base and J by 5 bases, leaving 13 bases between them. The CDR3 is 15 residues long. The chain's CDR3 is CASSEGLYMKDTQYF. The CDR3 DNA follows: TGTGCCAGCAGTGAAGGCCTATATATGAAAGATACGCAGTATTTT.

V usage is TRBV6-2 or TRBV6-3 and J usage is TRBJ2-7; 10 bases fit TRBD2. V gave up 0 bases and J gave up 3 bases; unmatched junction bases: 8. Germline V gene sequence: CDR1 MNHEY, CDR2 SVGEGT. The CDR3 covers 17 residues. For the CDR3, the DNA is TGTGCCAGCAGTTACTCGACAACCCTAGCGGGAGTCTACGAGCAGTACTTC. Translating it yields CASSYSTTLAGVYEQYF.

This clonotype was picked up a small number of times. The DNA of the CDR3 is TGCGCCAGCAGCTTGGCCGGCAACCCGAACACTGAAGCTTTCTTT. Amino acid sequence: CASSLAGNPNTEAFF. The chain is built from TRBV5-1 and TRBJ1-1; D not resolved. The CDR3 runs 15 residues. Germline CDR1 reads SGHRS; CDR2 reads YFSETQ. V dropped 0 bases and J dropped 1 base, with 10 bases sitting between them.

This clonotype has only a few counts. V and J are TRBV29-1 and TRBJ2-1; D is perhaps TRBD1 (5 bases). The CDR3 length is 12 residues. V gave up 1 base and J gave up 5 bases, with 6 bases separating them. CDR1 and CDR2 from the germline V gene are SQVTM and ANQGSEA. The CDR3 DNA sequence: TGCAGCGTTGAAGGGACAAACAATGAGCAGTTCTTC. Translated: CSVEGTNNEQFF.

V gene TRBV3-1 combines with J gene TRBJ2-3, with a weak D call TRBD2 (6 bases). Between the trimmed V and J ends, which lost 0 bases and 8 bases, there was a span of 18 bases. Germline V gene lookup returns CDR1 LGHDT and CDR2 YNNKEL (reference sequence). This CDR3 is built from 16 residues. The CDR3 DNA sequence: TGTGCCAGCAGCCAAGATAGGGAGCGCAGGCGGGGTACGCAGTATTTT. Translation gives CASSQDRERRRGTQYF.

This clonotype was seen more than once but under ten times. The chain combines TRBV27 with TRBJ2-7, with a tentative D call TRBD2 (5 bases). Germline-derived CDR1 and CDR2 are MNHEY and SMNVEV (reference sequence). The CDR3 extends over 12 amino acids. With 5 bases removed from V and 5 bases from J, the gap between germline ends came to 10 bases. The CDR3 spells CASSVRGNEQYF. The CDR3 nucleotides read TGTGCCAGCAGTGTCCGGGGTAACGAGCAGTACTTC.

This clonotype has at least ten counts. The chain employs TRBV6-5 and TRBJ2-7; D assignment may be TRBD1 or TRBD2 (5 bases each). The CDR3 sequence is 11 residues long. V dropped 6 bases and J dropped 3 bases, with 6 bases sitting between them. Germline V gene data show CDR1 as MNHEY and CDR2 as SVGAGI. The DNA for the CDR3 is TGTGCCAGCAGGGGGGTCTACGAGCAGTACTTC. Translating gives CASRGVYEQYF.

This clonotype was counted only a few times. The chain carries TRBV29-1 and TRBJ1-5; D call uncertain. This CDR3 has 10 amino acids. CDR1 and CDR2 from the germline V gene are SQVTM and ANQGSEA. V gave up 7 bases and J gave up 4 bases, with 5 bases separating them. The CDR3 protein is CSGLNQPQHF. As DNA, the CDR3 is TGCAGCGGCCTTAATCAGCCCCAGCATTTT.

The chain is built from TRBV7-2 and TRBJ1-3, with unresolved D. The germline V gene encodes CDR1 SGHTA and CDR2 FQGNSA. V was trimmed by 2 bases and J by 3 bases, leaving 14 bases between them. The CDR3 loop spans 16 amino acids. CDR3 DNA: TGTGCCAGCAGCTTAAATCGGGTCGCCGTTGGAAACACCATATATTTT. Translating it yields CASSLNRVAVGNTIYF.

Remarks on this clonotype: One base away lies a much larger clone, so this may be a sequencing read error. This sequence joins TRBV29-1 and TRBJ2-3; 8 nucleotides agree with TRBD1. Germline CDR1 reads SQVTM; CDR2 reads ANQGSEA. The CDR3 sequence is 15 residues long. CDR3 coding DNA: TGCAGCGTTGGGGACAGGCATTCTAGCACAGATGCGCAGTATTTT. Translation gives CSVGDRHSSTDAQYF.

This clonotype was recorded a few times. The chain has TRBV12-3 or TRBV12-4 and TRBJ2-1; tentatively, D is TRBD1 (5 bases). The V gene lost 8 bases and the J gene lost 0 bases, with 8 bases spanning the gap. CDR3 size: 13 residues. CDR3: CASGRGSYNEQFF. Written as DNA, the CDR3 is TGTGCCAGCGGAAGGGGCTCCTACAATGAGCAGTTCTTC.

Notes on this clonotype: At one of its ends the junction is not consistent with the germline gene, which may arise from a read error. The chain uses TRBV2 and TRBJ1-4; 8 positions agree with TRBD1. CDR3 length: 19 residues. Germline CDR1 SNHLY, CDR2 FYNNEI. CDR3: CAISFRGLPSYSTNEKLFF. Written as DNA, the CDR3 is TGTGCCATCAGTTTCAGGGGGCTCCCCTCCTACTCAACTAATGAAAAACTGTTTTTT.

This clonotype was seen a few times. V usage is TRBV6-5 and J usage is TRBJ2-7; 7 bases align to TRBD1. The germline gives CDR1 MNHEY, CDR2 SVGAGI. J gave up 5 bases and V 0 bases, and 4 bases lay outside the gene matches. This CDR3 contains 14 residues. DNA of the CDR3: TGTGCCAGCAGTTACTCTGACAGGGCCCACGAGCAGTACTTC. It yields the protein CASSYSDRAHEQYF.

The chain is built from TRBV20-1 and TRBJ1-1; D is ambiguous. Looked up from germline, CDR1 is DFQATT and CDR2 is SNEGSKA (reference sequence). This CDR3 is built from 11 residues. The ends were cut back, 2 bases at V and 11 bases at J, with 12 bases in the middle. The CDR3 reads CSARIGFGAFF. The CDR3 DNA reads TGCAGTGCTAGAATAGGGTTTGGGGCTTTCTTT.

In its sample, this clonotype was seen a few times. CDR3 in DNA: TGCAGTGCTAGAGCCTTGAATGGCTACACCTTC. It is translated as CSARALNGYTF. The chain recombines TRBV20-1 with TRBJ1-2; D not certain. V gave up 1 base and J gave up 6 bases, with 6 bases separating them. The CDR3 runs to 11 residues. Germline CDR1 reads DFQATT; CDR2 reads SNEGSKA (reference sequence).

V usage is TRBV19 and J usage is TRBJ2-7; D may be TRBD1 (5 bases). Trimming shortened V by 3 bases and J by 3 bases, and 9 bases separated the two germline ends. The CDR3 is 13 residues long. Germline CDR1 is LNHDA and CDR2 is SQIVND (reference sequence). For the CDR3, the DNA is TGTGCCAGTAGTATGGGGCCCTACTACGAGCAGTACTTC. This gives the protein CASSMGPYYEQYF. Full variable domain (rest looked up from reference TRBV19 and TRBJ2-7): DGGITQSPKYLFRKEGQNVTLSCEQNLNHDAMYWYRQDPGQGLRLIYYSQIVNDFQKGDIAEGYSVSREKKESFPLTVTSAQKNPTAFYLCASSMGPYYEQYFGPGTRLTVT.

The chain recombines TRBV12-3 or TRBV12-4 with TRBJ1-5; 7 nucleotides align to TRBD1. V trimming: 7 bases; J trimming: 5 bases; junction bases outside the gene matches: 8. The CDR3 is made up of 14 amino acids. CDR3 residues: CASTPHQGDQPQHF. For the CDR3, the DNA is TGTGCCAGCACCCCACACCAGGGGGATCAGCCCCAGCATTTT.

This clonotype was detected only a few times. The rearrangement links TRBV7-6 to TRBJ2-3, with 13 bases aligning to TRBD2. Germline V gives CDR1 SGHVS, CDR2 FNYEAQ. This CDR3 spans 15 amino acids. Trimming cost V 4 bases and J 6 bases; bases outside gene matches: 4. CDR3 amino acids: CASSSRTSGSDTQYF. The CDR3 DNA is TGTGCCAGCAGCTCTCGGACTAGCGGGAGCGATACGCAGTATTTT.

This chain connects TRBV3-1 to TRBJ2-1; 8 bases are shared with TRBD2. V gave up 4 bases and J gave up 1 base; unmatched junction bases: 3. Germline CDR1 reads LGHDT; CDR2 reads YNNKEL (reference sequence). The CDR3 has 15 amino acids. CDR3 sequence: CASSLSGISYNEQFF. The CDR3 nucleotides read TGTGCCAGCAGCCTTAGCGGGATTTCCTACAATGAGCAGTTCTTC.

J is TRBJ2-3 and V is TRBV4-1; 8 bases line up with TRBD2. V dropped 0 bases and J dropped 8; count of bases not matched to a gene: 13. The CDR3 covers 17 residues. Germline CDR1 reads MGHRA; CDR2 reads YSYEKL. DNA of the CDR3: TGCGCCAGCAGCCAAGATTATCGGCCGGGGGGGGCCTCTACGCAGTATTTT. Amino acids: CASSQDYRPGGASTQYF.

This clonotype has just a few counts. This chain connects TRBV12-3 or TRBV12-4 to TRBJ2-5; 9 bases fit TRBD1. The junction had 4 bases not matched to a gene; V was cut back by 1 base and J by 1 base. The CDR3 consists of 16 residues. The DNA for the CDR3 is TGTGCCAGCAGTTTAGTGGACAGGGGAATCCAAGAGACCCAGTACTTC. It encodes CASSLVDRGIQETQYF.

This chain joins TRBV29-1 and TRBJ1-5; the match to TRBD1 covers 7 bases. The CDR3 extends over 12 amino acids. V lost 6 bases to trimming and J lost 4 bases; unmatched junction nucleotides: 3. In germline, CDR1 is SQVTM, CDR2 ANQGSEA. The CDR3 loop reads CSVRQGNQPQHF. The CDR3 nucleotides read TGCAGCGTACGACAGGGAAATCAGCCCCAGCATTTT.